This T cell receptor (beta chain) originates from a study of PD-1 blockade in classical Hodgkin lymphoma. Libraries were prepared by immunoSEQ multiplex PCR; TCRdb keeps only in-frame clonotypes and omits some of them. The table has 10,000 to 15,000 clones, approximately 79% seen once. There was relapse after autologous stem cell transplantation in every patient, and there was variation in brentuximab vedotin exposure. The investigators isolated CD8+ T cells from thawed PBMCs using magnetic negative selection. Per germline, CDR1 MNHNY and CDR2 SVGAGI (reference sequence). The CDR3 totals 16 residues. Trimming removed 7 bases from V and 4 bases from J, with 19 bases in between.

The chain uses TRBV6-6 and TRBJ2-2; D uncertain. The sequences come from CD8+ T cells from blood, collected at baseline. The clonotype was recovered from a human donor with classical Hodgkin lymphoma. CDR3 sequence: CASTDTTGPGTGELFF. The CDR3 bases are TGTGCCAGCACCGACACGACCGGGCCGGGCACCGGGGAGCTGTTTTTT.